This TCR beta chain comes out of a study of cytomegalovirus exposure and HLA in healthy donors. V was pared by 3 bases and J by 2 bases, with 14 bases of the junction left unmatched. This CDR3 has 18 amino acids. CDR1 and CDR2 from the germline V gene are SGHRS and YFSETQ. Researchers ran the PCR with 60 Vbeta and 13 Jbeta primers. Generated by immunoSEQ multiplex PCR, the TCRdb table keeps only in-frame clones and is missing some. The sample consists of 43,000 or so clones, 60% to 85% of them appearing once. Sequencing input: PBMCs. The origin of this receptor is a man in his thirties or forties in good health and CMV-seronegative. The chain has TRBV5-1 and TRBJ2-3; TRBD2 matches at 8 bases. The CDR3 spells CASSYVGSSAGVTDTQYF. CDR3 bases: TGCGCCAGCAGCTATGTCGGGAGCTCAGCGGGAGTCACAGATACGCAGTATTTT.